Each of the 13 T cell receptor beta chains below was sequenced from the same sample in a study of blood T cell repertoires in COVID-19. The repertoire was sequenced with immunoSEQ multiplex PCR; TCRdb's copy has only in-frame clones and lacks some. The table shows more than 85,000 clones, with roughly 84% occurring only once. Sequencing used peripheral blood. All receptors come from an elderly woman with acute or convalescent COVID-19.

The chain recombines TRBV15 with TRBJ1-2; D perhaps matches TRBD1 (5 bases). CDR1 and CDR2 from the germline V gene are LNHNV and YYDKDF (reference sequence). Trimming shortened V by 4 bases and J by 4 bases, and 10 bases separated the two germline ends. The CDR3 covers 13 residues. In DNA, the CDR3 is TGTGCCACCAGCAACCCGGGGGGCTATGGCTACACCTTC. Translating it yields CATSNPGGYGYTF.

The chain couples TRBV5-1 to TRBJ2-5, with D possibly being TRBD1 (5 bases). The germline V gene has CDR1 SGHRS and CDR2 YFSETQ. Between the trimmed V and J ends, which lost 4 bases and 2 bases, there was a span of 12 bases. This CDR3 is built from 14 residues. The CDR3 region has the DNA TGCGCCAGCAGCCCCCAGGGTACTCAAGAGACCCAGTACTTC. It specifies CASSPQGTQETQYF. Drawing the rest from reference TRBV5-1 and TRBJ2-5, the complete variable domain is KAGVTQTPRYLIKTRGQQVTLSCSPISGHRSVSWYQQTPGQGLQFLFEYFSETQRNKGNFPGRFSGRQFSNSRSEMNVSTLELGDSALYLCASSPQGTQETQYFGPGTRLLVL.

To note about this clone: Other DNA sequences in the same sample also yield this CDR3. DNA of the CDR3: TGTGCCAGCAGCTTAGGACAGAACACTGAAGCTTTCTTT. Translating gives CASSLGQNTEAFF. The rearrangement joins TRBV7-9 to TRBJ1-1; D is unclear. The CDR3 is 13 residues long. Trimming took 1 base from V and 1 from J, leaving 4 bases between them. CDR1 and CDR2 from the germline V gene are SEHNR and FQNEAQ (reference sequence).

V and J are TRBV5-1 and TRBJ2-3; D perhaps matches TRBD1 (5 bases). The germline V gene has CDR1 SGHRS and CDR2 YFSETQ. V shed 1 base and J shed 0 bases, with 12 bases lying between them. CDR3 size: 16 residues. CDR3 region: CASSLWGGASTDTQYF. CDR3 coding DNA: TGCGCCAGCAGCTTGTGGGGCGGTGCTAGCACAGATACGCAGTATTTT.

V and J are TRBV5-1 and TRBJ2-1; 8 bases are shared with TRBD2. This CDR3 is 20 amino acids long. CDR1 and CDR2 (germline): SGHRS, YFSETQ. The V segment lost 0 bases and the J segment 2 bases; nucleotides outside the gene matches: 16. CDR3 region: CASSLGRGVGGAGTYNEQFF. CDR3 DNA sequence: TGCGCCAGCAGCTTGGGGCGGGGGGTTGGTGGCGCGGGCACCTACAATGAGCAGTTCTTC.

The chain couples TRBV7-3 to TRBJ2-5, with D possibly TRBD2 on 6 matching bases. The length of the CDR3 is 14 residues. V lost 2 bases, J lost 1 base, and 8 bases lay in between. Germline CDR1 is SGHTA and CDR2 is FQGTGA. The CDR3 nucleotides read TGTGCCAGCAGCTTAGCGGGGAGCCAAGAGACCCAGTACTTC. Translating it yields CASSLAGSQETQYF.

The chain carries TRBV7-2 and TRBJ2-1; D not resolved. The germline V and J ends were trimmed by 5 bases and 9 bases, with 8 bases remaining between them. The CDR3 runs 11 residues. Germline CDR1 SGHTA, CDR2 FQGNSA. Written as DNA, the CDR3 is TGTGCCAGCAGCCCTAAGAGTGAGCAGTTCTTC. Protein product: CASSPKSEQFF.

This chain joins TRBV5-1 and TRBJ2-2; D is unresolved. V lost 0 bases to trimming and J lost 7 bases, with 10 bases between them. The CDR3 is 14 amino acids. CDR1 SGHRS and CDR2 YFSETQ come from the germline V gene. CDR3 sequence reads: CASSLDLGYGELFF. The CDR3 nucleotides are TGCGCCAGCAGCTTGGATCTGGGCTACGGGGAGCTGTTTTTT.

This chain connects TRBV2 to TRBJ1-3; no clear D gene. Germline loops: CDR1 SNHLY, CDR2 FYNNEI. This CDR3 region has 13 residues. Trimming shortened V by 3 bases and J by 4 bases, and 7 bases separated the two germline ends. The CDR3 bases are TGTGCCAGCAGTGAGGTACAGGGAAACACCATATATTTT. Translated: CASSEVQGNTIYF.

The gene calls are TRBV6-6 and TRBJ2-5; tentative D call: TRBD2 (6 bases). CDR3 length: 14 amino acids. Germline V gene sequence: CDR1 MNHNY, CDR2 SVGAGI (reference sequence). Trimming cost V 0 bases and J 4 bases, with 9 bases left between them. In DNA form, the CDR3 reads TGTGCCAGCAGTTACTCTTTCGGGGGAGAGACCCAGTACTTC. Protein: CASSYSFGGETQYF.

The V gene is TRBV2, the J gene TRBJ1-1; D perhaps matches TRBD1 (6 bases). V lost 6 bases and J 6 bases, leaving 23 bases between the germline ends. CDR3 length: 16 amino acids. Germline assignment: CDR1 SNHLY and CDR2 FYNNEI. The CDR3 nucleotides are TGTGCCAGCAGCGCCCTAGGGGGGGCAGAATACGCTGAAGCTTTCTTT. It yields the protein CASSALGGAEYAEAFF.

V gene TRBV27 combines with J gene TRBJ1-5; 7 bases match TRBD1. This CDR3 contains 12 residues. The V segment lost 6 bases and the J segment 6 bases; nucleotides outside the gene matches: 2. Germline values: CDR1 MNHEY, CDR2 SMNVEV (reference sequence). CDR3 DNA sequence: TGTGCCAGCAGCACAGGGGCTCAGCCCCAGCATTTT. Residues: CASSTGAQPQHF.

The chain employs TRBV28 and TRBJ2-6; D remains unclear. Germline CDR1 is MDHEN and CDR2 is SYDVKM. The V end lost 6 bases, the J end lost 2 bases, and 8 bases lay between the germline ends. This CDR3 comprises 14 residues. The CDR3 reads CASSDSTGANVLTF. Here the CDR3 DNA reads TGTGCCAGCAGCGACTCGACTGGGGCCAACGTCCTGACTTTC.